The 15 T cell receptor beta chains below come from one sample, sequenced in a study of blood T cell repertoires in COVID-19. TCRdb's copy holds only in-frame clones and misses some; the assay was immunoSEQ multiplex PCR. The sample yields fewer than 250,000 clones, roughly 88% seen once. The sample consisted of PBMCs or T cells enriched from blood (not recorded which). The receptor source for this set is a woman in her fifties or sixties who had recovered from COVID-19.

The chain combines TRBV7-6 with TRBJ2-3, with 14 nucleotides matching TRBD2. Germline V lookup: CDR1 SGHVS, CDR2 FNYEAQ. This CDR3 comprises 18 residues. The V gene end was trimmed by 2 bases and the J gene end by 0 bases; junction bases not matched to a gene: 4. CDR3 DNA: TGTGCCAGCAGCTTAAGACTAGCGGGAGGGCCTAGCACAGATACGCAGTATTTT. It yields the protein CASSLRLAGGPSTDTQYF.

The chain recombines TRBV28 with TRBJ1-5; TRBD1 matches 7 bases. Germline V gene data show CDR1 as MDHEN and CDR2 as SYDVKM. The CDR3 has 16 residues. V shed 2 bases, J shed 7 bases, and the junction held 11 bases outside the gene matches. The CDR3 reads CASSLGGRQGVQPQHF. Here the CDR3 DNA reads TGTGCCAGCAGTTTAGGCGGTCGGCAGGGGGTCCAGCCCCAGCATTTT.

The CDR3 loop reads CASSEGGGVASGSHEQYF. The DNA for the CDR3 is TGTGCCAGCAGCGAAGGGGGAGGGGTGGCTAGCGGGTCCCACGAGCAGTACTTC. J is TRBJ2-7 and V is TRBV7-3; 8 bases line up with TRBD2. CDR3 length equals 18 residues. CDR1 and CDR2 from the germline V gene are SGHTA and FQGTGA. V trimming: 5 bases; J trimming: 5 bases; junction bases outside the gene matches: 20.

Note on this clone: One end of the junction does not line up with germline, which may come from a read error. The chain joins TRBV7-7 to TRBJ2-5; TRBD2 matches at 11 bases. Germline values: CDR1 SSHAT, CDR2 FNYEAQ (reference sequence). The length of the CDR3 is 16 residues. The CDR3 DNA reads TGTGCTAGCAGCTTAACTAGCGGGGGATACCAAGAGACCCAGTACTTC. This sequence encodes CASSLTSGGYQETQYF.

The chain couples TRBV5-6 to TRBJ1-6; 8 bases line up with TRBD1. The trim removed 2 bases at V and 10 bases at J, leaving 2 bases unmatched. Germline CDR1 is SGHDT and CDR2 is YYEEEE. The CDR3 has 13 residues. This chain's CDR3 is CASSFQGASPLHF. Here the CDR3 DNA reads TGTGCCAGCAGCTTTCAGGGGGCGTCACCCCTCCACTTT.

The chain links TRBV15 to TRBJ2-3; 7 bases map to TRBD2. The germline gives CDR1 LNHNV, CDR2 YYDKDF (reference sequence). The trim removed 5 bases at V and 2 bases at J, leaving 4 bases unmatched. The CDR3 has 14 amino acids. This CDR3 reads CATSRGDLTDTQYF. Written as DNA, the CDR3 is TGTGCCACCAGCCGGGGGGACCTCACAGATACGCAGTATTTT.

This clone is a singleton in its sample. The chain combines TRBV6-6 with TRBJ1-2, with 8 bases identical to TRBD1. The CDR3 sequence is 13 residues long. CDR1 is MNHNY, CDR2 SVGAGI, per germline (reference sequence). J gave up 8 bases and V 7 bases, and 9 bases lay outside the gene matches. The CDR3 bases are TGTGCCAGCAACCCGGACAGGGCTGGGGGCTACACCTTC. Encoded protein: CASNPDRAGGYTF.

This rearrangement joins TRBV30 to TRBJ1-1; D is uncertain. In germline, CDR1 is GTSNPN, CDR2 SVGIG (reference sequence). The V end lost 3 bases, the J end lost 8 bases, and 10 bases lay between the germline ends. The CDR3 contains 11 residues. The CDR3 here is CAWSYSPEAFF. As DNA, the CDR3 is TGTGCCTGGAGCTACTCTCCGGAAGCTTTCTTT.

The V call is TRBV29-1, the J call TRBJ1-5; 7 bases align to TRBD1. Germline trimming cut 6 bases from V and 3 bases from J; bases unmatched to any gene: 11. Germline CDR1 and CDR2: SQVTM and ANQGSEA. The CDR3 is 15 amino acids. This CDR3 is CSVVIETGYNQPQHF. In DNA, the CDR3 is TGCAGCGTAGTAATTGAGACAGGGTACAATCAGCCCCAGCATTTT.

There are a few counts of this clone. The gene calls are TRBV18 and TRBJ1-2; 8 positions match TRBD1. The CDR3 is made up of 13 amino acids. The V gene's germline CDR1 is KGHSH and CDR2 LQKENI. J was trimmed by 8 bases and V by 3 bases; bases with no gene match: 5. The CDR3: CASSPRTGSGYTF. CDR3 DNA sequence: TGTGCCAGCTCACCTAGGACAGGGTCCGGCTACACCTTC.

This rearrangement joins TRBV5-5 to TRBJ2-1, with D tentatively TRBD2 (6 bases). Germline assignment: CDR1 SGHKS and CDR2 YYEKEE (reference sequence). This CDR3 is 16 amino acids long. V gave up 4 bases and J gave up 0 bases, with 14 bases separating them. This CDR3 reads CASSLRLGGSYNEQFF. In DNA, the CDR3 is TGTGCCAGCAGCCTACGGCTGGGGGGCTCCTACAATGAGCAGTTCTTC.

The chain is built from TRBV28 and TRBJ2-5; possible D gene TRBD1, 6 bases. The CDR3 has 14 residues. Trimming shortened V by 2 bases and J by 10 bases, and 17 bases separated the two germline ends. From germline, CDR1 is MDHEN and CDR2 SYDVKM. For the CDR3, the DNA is TGTGCCAGCAGTTTACCTGGGGGCTCTTATGTCCAGTACTTC. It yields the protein CASSLPGGSYVQYF.

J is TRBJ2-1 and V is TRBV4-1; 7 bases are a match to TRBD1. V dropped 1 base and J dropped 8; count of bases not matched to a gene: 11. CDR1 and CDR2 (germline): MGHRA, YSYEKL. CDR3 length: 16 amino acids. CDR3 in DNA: TGCGCCAGCAGCCAAGCGTTCGGGACAGCCTTTGATGAGCAGTTCTTC. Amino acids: CASSQAFGTAFDEQFF.

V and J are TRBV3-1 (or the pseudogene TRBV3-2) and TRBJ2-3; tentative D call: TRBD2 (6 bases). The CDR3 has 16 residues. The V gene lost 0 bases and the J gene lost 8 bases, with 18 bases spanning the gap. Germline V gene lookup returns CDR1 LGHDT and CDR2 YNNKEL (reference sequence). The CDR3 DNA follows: TGTGCCAGCAGCCAAGATTGGGCGGGACCGAGCCCTACGCAGTATTTT. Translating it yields CASSQDWAGPSPTQYF.

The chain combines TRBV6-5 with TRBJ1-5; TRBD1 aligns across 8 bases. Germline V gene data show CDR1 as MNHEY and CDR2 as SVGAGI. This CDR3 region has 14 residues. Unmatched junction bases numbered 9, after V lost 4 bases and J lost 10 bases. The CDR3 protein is CASSSRGLSTPQHF. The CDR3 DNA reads TGTGCCAGCAGTTCCAGGGGGCTATCGACCCCCCAGCATTTT.